Shown below are 13 T cell receptor beta chains from a single sample sequenced in a study of T-cell memory formation after mild COVID-19. In TCRdb, the 5' RACE reads were re-called with MiXCR into one record per CDR3 protein. The table shows 530,000 or so distinct CDR3 sequences, with 15% to 20% occurring only once. Source material: PBMCs or a T cell subset sorted from them (not recorded which). The source of these receptors is an adult woman who had mild COVID-19 (a few samples of this study predate the infection). Cell type and time point are not known.

This sequence joins TRBV5-4 and TRBJ1-2; D possibly corresponds to TRBD1 (6 bases). Germline V gene data show CDR1 as SGHNT and CDR2 as YYREEE (reference sequence). The CDR3 covers 14 residues. With 6 bases removed from V and 2 bases from J, the gap between germline ends came to 14 bases. The CDR3 DNA sequence: TGTGCCAGCAAGACGCCGGGGGCCAACTATGGCTACACCTTC. It specifies CASKTPGANYGYTF.

This clonotype was found a few times. The conserved phenylalanine or tryptophan is not found at the CDR3 terminus, so this likely reflects a read error. It is unclear where the CDR3 begins or ends on the DNA, so no DNA is shown, and the CDR3 is as TCRdb lists it. The chain has TRBV10-1 and TRBJ1-5. Per germline, CDR1 WNHNN and CDR2 SYGVQD (reference sequence). The CDR3 is made up of 12 amino acids, end residues included. The CDR3 loop is CASSESTRMAKI.

This chain links TRBV5-1 with TRBJ2-3, with 13 bases fitting TRBD2. J lost 4 bases, V lost 2 bases, and 4 bases had no gene match. The CDR3 extends over 16 amino acids. Germline lookup yields CDR1 SGHRS and CDR2 YFSETQ. The CDR3 DNA sequence: TGCGCCAGCAGCTTCACTAGCGGGGGGGCCTCAGATACGCAGTATTTT. The encoded protein is CASSFTSGGASDTQYF.

The chain is built from TRBV4-1 and TRBJ1-1; perhaps TRBD1 as D (5 bases). Germline V gene lookup returns CDR1 MGHRA and CDR2 YSYEKL. V dropped 4 bases and J dropped 9 bases, with 15 bases sitting between them. The CDR3 length is 13 residues. DNA for the CDR3: TGCGCCAGCAGCCCCAGGGTATTGGCTAAAGCTTTCTTT. This translates into CASSPRVLAKAFF.

This clonotype was detected a few times. This sequence joins TRBV4-2 and TRBJ2-5; TRBD1 agrees at 9 bases. The CDR3 consists of 15 residues. Per germline, CDR1 LGHNA and CDR2 YNFKEQ. V dropped 5 bases and J dropped 2; count of bases not matched to a gene: 6. DNA for the CDR3: TGTGCCAGCAGCAAGACAGGGGGGGGTCAAGAGACCCAGTACTTC. It encodes CASSKTGGGQETQYF.

This clonotype has ten or more counts. The chain uses TRBV5-1 and TRBJ2-5, with a tentative D call TRBD2 (6 bases). The CDR3 runs 13 residues. CDR1 SGHRS and CDR2 YFSETQ come from the germline V gene. V was trimmed by 4 bases and J by 2 bases, leaving 9 bases between them. The CDR3 sequence is CASSTGSQETQYF. CDR3 bases: TGCGCCAGCAGCACCGGGAGTCAAGAGACCCAGTACTTC.

This chain links TRBV19 with TRBJ1-5; D is uncertain. Germline CDR1 is LNHDA and CDR2 is SQIVND (reference sequence). The ends were cut back, 3 bases at V and 2 bases at J, with 5 bases in the middle. The CDR3 covers 13 residues. Written as DNA, the CDR3 is TGTGCCAGTAGTATGGTCCGCAATCAGCCCCAGCATTTT. It translates to CASSMVRNQPQHF.

This clonotype showed up just a few times. The chain links TRBV4-3 to TRBJ1-1; unclear D gene. CDR3 length: 13 amino acids. Trimming cost V 0 bases and J 4 bases, with 6 bases left between them. The germline V gene encodes CDR1 LGHNA and CDR2 YSLEER. The CDR3 protein is CASSQEESTEAFF. CDR3 in DNA: TGCGCCAGCAGCCAAGAGGAATCCACTGAAGCTTTCTTT.

V and J are TRBV20-1 and TRBJ2-5, with D possibly matching TRBD2 (6 bases). The CDR3 is made up of 14 amino acids. V was clipped by 3 bases and J by 5 bases, with 16 bases between them. CDR1 and CDR2 (germline): DFQATT, SNEGSKA (reference sequence). CDR3 DNA sequence: TGCAGTGCTAGTTCGCCGGGAGAGGATGAGACCCAGTACTTC. Translated, it gives CSASSPGEDETQYF.

The chain combines TRBV7-9 with TRBJ2-3, with 10 nucleotides matching TRBD2. This CDR3 spans 12 amino acids. Germline CDR1 SEHNR, CDR2 FQNEAQ (reference sequence). With 5 bases clipped from V and 8 bases from J, the junction kept 1 base outside the gene matches. CDR3 sequence: CASSQREGTQYF. The DNA for the CDR3 is TGTGCCAGCAGCCAGCGGGAGGGTACGCAGTATTTT. The full variable domain, its missing parts supplied by reference TRBV7-9 and TRBJ2-3, is DTGVSQNPRHKITKRGQNVTFRCDPISEHNRLYWYRQTLGQGPEFLTYFQNEAQLEKSRLLSDRFSAERPKGSFSTLEIQRTEQGDSAMYLCASSQREGTQYFGPGTRLTVL.

The rearrangement joins TRBV5-1 to TRBJ2-1; 7 bases line up with TRBD1. The CDR3 has 12 amino acids. V dropped 5 bases and J dropped 8; count of bases not matched to a gene: 4. Per the germline V gene, CDR1 is SGHRS and CDR2 is YFSETQ. The CDR3 here is CASSTTGHEQFF. DNA for the CDR3: TGCGCCAGCAGTACGACAGGGCATGAGCAGTTCTTC.

In its sample, this clonotype was seen a few times. The rearrangement uses TRBV6-2 or TRBV6-3 and TRBJ1-5; 8 bases fit TRBD1. Germline CDR1 is MNHEY and CDR2 is SVGEGT. CDR3 length: 16 amino acids. With V trimmed by 2 bases and J by 6 bases, 9 bases remained unmatched. DNA of the CDR3: TGTGCCAGCAGTTACAGGACAGGGACGGAACGTCAGCCCCAGCATTTT. Translating gives CASSYRTGTERQPQHF.

The chain is built from TRBV2 and TRBJ2-1; 10 bases match TRBD2. Per germline, CDR1 SNHLY and CDR2 FYNNEI. This CDR3 spans 15 amino acids. J gave up 8 bases and V 4 bases, and 8 bases lay outside the gene matches. The CDR3 spells CASSVELAGVDEQFF. Written as DNA, the CDR3 is TGTGCCAGCAGTGTGGAGCTAGCGGGAGTGGATGAGCAGTTCTTC. The whole variable domain, remainder taken from reference TRBV2 and TRBJ2-1, is EPEVTQTPSHQVTQMGQEVILRCVPISNHLYFYWYRQILGQKVEFLVSFYNNEISEKSEIFDDQFSVERPDGSNFTLKIRSTKLEDSAMYFCASSVELAGVDEQFFGPGTRLTVL.